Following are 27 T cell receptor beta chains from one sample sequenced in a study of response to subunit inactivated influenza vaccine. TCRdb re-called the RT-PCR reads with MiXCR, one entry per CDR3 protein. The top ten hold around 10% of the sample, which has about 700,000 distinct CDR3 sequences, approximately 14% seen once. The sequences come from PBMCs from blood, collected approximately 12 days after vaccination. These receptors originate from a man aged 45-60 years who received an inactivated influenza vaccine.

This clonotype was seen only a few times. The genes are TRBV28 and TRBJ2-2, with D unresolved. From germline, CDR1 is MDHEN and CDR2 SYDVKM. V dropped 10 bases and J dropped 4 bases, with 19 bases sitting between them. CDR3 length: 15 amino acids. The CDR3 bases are TGTGCCACCCTGAGGACCCCGGGTCGCACCGGGGAGCTGTTTTTT. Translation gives CATLRTPGRTGELFF.

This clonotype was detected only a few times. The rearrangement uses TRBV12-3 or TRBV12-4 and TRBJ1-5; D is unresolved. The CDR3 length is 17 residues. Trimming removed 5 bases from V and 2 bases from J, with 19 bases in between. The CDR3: CASSPGQFPAGNQPQHF. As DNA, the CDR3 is TGTGCCAGCAGTCCCGGGCAGTTTCCTGCGGGCAATCAGCCCCAGCATTTT.

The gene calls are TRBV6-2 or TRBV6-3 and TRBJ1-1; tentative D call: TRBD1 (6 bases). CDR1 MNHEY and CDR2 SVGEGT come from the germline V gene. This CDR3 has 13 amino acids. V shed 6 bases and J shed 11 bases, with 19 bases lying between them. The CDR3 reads CASRPNRAFQAFF. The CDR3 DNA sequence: TGTGCCAGCAGGCCAAACAGGGCGTTTCAGGCTTTCTTT.

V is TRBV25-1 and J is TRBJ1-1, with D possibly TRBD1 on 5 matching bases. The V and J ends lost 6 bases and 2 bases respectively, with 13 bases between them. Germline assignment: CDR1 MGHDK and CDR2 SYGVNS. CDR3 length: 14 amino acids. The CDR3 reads CASSSHGANTEAFF. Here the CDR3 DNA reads TGTGCCAGCAGCTCGCACGGGGCTAACACTGAAGCTTTCTTT. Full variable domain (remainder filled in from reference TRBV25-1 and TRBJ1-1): EADIYQTPRYLVIGTGKKITLECSQTMGHDKMYWYQQDPGMELHLIHYSYGVNSTEKGDLSSESTVSRIRTEHFPLTLESARPSHTSQYLCASSSHGANTEAFFGQGTRLTVV.

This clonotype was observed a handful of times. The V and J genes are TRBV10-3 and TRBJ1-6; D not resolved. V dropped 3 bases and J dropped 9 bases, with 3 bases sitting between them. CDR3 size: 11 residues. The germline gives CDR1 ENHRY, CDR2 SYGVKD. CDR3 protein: CAISDGSPLHF. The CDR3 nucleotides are TGTGCCATCAGTGATGGTTCACCCCTCCACTTT.

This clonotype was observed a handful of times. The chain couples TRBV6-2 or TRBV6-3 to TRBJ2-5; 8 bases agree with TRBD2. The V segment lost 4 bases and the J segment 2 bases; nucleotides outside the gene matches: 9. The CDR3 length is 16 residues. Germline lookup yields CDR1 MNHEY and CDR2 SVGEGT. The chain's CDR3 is CASSSLLAGAQETQYF. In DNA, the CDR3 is TGTGCCAGCAGTTCCCTTCTAGCGGGTGCACAAGAGACCCAGTACTTC.

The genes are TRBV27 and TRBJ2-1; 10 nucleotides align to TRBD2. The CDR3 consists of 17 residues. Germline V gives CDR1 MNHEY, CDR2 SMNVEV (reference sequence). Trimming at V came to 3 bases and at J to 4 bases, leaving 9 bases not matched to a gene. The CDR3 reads CASSFTPSLAGYNEQFF. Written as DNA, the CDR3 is TGTGCCAGCAGTTTCACCCCCTCACTAGCGGGGTACAATGAGCAGTTCTTC.

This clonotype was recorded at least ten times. CDR3 amino acids: CSARRGFRDLRDEQFF. In DNA, the CDR3 is TGCAGTGCTAGGAGAGGATTCCGGGACCTAAGGGATGAGCAGTTCTTC. The chain links TRBV20-1 to TRBJ2-1; D possibly matches TRBD1 or TRBD2 (5 bases each). The germline gives CDR1 DFQATT, CDR2 SNEGSKA (reference sequence). The CDR3 runs 16 residues. V shed 3 bases and J shed 8 bases, with 23 bases lying between them.

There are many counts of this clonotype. CDR3 nucleotides: TGCAGCGTTGAGAGCGGCAGGTTCGAGCAGTACTTC. The encoded protein is CSVESGRFEQYF. The V gene is TRBV29-1, the J gene TRBJ2-7; perhaps TRBD2 as D (5 bases). V was trimmed by 3 bases and J by 6 bases, leaving 12 bases between them. Germline CDR1 and CDR2: SQVTM and ANQGSEA. The length of the CDR3 is 12 residues.

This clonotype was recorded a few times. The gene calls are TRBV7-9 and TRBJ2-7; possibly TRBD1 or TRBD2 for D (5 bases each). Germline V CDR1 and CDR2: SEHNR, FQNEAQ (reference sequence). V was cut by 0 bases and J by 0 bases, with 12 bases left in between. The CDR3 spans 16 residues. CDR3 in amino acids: CASSLANGAFSYEQYF. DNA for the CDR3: TGTGCCAGCAGCTTAGCGAACGGGGCCTTCTCCTACGAGCAGTACTTC.

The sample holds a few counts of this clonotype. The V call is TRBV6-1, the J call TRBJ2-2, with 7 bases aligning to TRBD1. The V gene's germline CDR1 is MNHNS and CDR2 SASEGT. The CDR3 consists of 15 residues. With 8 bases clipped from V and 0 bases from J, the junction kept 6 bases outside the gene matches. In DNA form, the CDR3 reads TGTGCCAGCCTAACAGGGGCCGCGAACACCGGGGAGCTGTTTTTT. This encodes CASLTGAANTGELFF.

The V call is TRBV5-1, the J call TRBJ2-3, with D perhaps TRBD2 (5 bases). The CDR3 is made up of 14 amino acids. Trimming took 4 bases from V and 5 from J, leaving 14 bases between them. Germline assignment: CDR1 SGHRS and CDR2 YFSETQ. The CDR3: CASSVGSRIDTQYF. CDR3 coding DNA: TGCGCCAGCAGCGTTGGGAGTCGCATAGATACGCAGTATTTT.

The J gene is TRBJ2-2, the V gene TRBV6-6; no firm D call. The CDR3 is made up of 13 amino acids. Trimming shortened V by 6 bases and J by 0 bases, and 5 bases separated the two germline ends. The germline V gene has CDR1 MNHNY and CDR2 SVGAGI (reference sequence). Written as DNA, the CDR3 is TGTGCCAGCAGCGACGCGAACACCGGGGAGCTGTTTTTT. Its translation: CASSDANTGELFF.

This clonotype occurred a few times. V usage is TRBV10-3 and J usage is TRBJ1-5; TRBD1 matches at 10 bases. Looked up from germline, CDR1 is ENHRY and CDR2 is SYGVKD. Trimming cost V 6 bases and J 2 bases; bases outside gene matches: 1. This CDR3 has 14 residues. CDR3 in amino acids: CAIRGTGGNQPQHF. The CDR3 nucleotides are TGTGCCATCAGGGGGACAGGGGGCAATCAGCCCCAGCATTTT.

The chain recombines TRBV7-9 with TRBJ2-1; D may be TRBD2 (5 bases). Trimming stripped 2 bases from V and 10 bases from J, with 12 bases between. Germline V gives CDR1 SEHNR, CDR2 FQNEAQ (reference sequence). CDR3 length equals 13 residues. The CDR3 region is CASSLSQIAEQFF. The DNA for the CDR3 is TGTGCCAGCAGCTTATCCCAGATAGCGGAGCAGTTCTTC.

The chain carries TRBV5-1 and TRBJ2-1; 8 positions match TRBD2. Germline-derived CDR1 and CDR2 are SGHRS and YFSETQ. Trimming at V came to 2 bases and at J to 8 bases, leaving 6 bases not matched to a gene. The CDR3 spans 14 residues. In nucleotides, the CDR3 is TGCGCCAGCAGCTTCCGGGGGGGCCGTGATGAGCAGTTCTTC. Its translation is CASSFRGGRDEQFF.

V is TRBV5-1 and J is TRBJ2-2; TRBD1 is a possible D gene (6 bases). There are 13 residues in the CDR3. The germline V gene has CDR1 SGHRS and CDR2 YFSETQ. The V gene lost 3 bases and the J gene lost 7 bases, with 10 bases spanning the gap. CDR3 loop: CASSSRGNGELFF. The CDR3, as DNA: TGCGCCAGCAGCTCCAGGGGAAACGGGGAGCTGTTTTTT.

CDR3 sequence: CASRLAGGSLYNEQFF. CDR3 DNA: TGCGCCAGCCGTTTGGCAGGGGGCTCCCTATACAATGAGCAGTTCTTC. The chain is built from TRBV5-1 and TRBJ2-1, with 8 bases fitting TRBD1. The ends lost 7 bases at V and 4 bases at J; junction bases unmatched: 13. The CDR3 runs 16 residues. Germline CDR1 reads SGHRS; CDR2 reads YFSETQ.

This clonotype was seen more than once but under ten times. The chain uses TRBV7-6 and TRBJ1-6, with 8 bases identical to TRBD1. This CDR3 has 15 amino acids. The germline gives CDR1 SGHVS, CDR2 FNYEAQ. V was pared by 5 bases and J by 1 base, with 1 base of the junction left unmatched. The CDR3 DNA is TGTGCCAGCAGCCGACAGGGGTCCTATAATTCACCCCTCCACTTT. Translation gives CASSRQGSYNSPLHF.

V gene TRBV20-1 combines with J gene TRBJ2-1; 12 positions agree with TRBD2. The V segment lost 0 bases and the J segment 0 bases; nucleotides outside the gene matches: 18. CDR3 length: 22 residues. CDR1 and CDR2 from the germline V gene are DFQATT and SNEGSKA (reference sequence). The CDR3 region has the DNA TGCAGTGCTAGAGACGGGAGTCAAAGACTAGCGGGGGACCCGAGCTCCTACAATGAGCAGTTCTTC. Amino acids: CSARDGSQRLAGDPSSYNEQFF.

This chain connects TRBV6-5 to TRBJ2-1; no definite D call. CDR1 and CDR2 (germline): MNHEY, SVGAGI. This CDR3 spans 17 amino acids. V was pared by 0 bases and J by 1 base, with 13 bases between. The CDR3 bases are TGTGCCAGCAGTTACTCGATTTTGGCGGCTTCCTACAATGAGCAGTTCTTC. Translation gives CASSYSILAASYNEQFF.

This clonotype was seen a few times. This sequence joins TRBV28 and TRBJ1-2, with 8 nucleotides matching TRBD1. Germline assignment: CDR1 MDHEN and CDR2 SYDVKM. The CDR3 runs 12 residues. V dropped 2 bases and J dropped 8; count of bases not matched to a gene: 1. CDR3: CASSLNRGGYTF. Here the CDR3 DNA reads TGTGCCAGCAGTTTAAACAGGGGGGGCTACACCTTC.

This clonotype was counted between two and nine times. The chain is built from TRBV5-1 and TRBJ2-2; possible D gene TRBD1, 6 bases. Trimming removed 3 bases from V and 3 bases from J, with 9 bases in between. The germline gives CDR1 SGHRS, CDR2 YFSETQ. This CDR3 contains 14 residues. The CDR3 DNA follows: TGCGCCAGCAGCTCTAGGACAGACACCGGGGAGCTGTTTTTT. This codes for CASSSRTDTGELFF.

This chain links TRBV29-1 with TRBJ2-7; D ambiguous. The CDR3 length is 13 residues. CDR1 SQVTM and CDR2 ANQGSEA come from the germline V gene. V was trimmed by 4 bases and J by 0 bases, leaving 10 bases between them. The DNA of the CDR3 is TGCAGCGTTGGAGTCTCTAGCTCCTACGAGCAGTACTTC. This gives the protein CSVGVSSSYEQYF.

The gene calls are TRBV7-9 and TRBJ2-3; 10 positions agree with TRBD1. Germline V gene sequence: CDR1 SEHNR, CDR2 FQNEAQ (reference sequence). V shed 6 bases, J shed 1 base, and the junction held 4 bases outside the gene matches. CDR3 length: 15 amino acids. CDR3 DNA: TGTGCCAGCAGAACCGACAGGGGGCGCACAGATACGCAGTATTTT. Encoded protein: CASRTDRGRTDTQYF.

CDR3 residues: CSAPGAYGSNEKLFF. DNA for the CDR3: TGCAGTGCTCCGGGGGCTTACGGATCTAATGAAAAACTGTTTTTT. The chain combines TRBV20-1 with TRBJ1-4, with D possibly TRBD1 on 6 matching bases. Germline assignment: CDR1 DFQATT and CDR2 SNEGSKA (reference sequence). CDR3 length: 15 residues. V gave up 5 bases and J gave up 3 bases, with 16 bases separating them.

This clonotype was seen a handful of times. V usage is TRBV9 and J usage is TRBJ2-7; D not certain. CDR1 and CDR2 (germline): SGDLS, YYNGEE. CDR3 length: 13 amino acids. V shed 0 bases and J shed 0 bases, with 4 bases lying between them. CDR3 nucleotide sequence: TGTGCCAGCAGCGTAGAAACCTCCTACGAGCAGTACTTC. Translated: CASSVETSYEQYF.